The next 5 T cell receptor beta chains were all read from a single sample in a study of glioma-infiltrating T cells. Using RNA template, CDR3s of TCR alpha and beta were amplified with iRepertoire arm-PCR. TCRdb redid the calling of the multiplex PCR reads with MiXCR, one entry per CDR3 protein. The sample shows 300,000 to 450,000 distinct CDR3 sequences, 41% of them seen only once. The sequenced material came from glioma tissue, nonneoplastic brain tissue, or PBMCs (not recorded which). The receptors were gathered from a human donor with low-grade glioma or glioblastoma, undergoing nonglioma brain surgery, or in good health (not recorded which).

The chain uses TRBV20-1 and TRBJ2-7, with 9 bases matching TRBD1. Trimming took 3 bases from V and 4 from J; bases not matched to a gene: 1. The germline gives CDR1 DFQATT, CDR2 SNEGSKA (reference sequence). The CDR3 sequence is 12 residues long. CDR3 in amino acids: CSARTGGYEQYF. In DNA form, the CDR3 reads TGCAGTGCTAGGACAGGGGGGTACGAGCAGTACTTC.

At least ten counts were recorded for this clonotype. An end of the junction differs from the germline gene, which may be a read error. The genes are TRBV6-1 and TRBJ2-2, with D hard to call. This CDR3 has 13 residues. The germline V gene has CDR1 MNHNS and CDR2 SASEGT. CDR3 nucleotides: TGTGCCAGCAATGAAGATACCACCGGGGAGCTGTTTTTT. The encoded protein is CASNEDTTGELFF.

The rearrangement joins TRBV4-1 to TRBJ2-2; possible D gene TRBD1, 6 bases. This CDR3 has 15 residues. Trimming left V 5 bases short and J 2 bases short, with 12 bases between. In germline, CDR1 is MGHRA, CDR2 YSYEKL. The CDR3 DNA sequence: TGCGCCAGCAGCGAAAGGGACACCAACACCGGGGAGCTGTTTTTT. Protein: CASSERDTNTGELFF.

The chain recombines TRBV28 with TRBJ1-5; D remains ambiguous. Germline CDR1 MDHEN, CDR2 SYDVKM. Trimming removed 6 bases from V and 6 bases from J, with 12 bases in between. The CDR3 contains 13 residues. The CDR3: CASRYLDSQPQHF. Written as DNA, the CDR3 is TGTGCCAGCAGATATTTGGATAGTCAGCCCCAGCATTTT.

This clonotype has only a few counts. CDR3 region: CASSPTVMNTEAFF. The CDR3 DNA reads as TGTGCCAGCAGCCCGACAGTCATGAACACTGAAGCTTTCTTT. V gene TRBV7-9 combines with J gene TRBJ1-1, with a tentative D call TRBD1 (5 bases). The germline gives CDR1 SEHNR, CDR2 FQNEAQ (reference sequence). The CDR3 consists of 14 residues. Between the trimmed V and J ends, which lost 5 bases and 0 bases, there was a span of 10 bases.